A single sample is the source of the 27 T cell receptor beta chains below, sequenced in a study of monozygotic twins with cystic fibrosis. TCRdb's copy holds only in-frame clones and misses some; the assay was immunoSEQ multiplex PCR. The sample includes more than 12,000 clones, approximately 98% of them seen just once. The sequenced material came from blood. The receptors shown here come from a girl aged 2-10 years with cystic fibrosis.

The J gene is TRBJ2-1, the V gene TRBV6-1, with D possibly TRBD2 on 5 matching bases. Germline V gene sequence: CDR1 MNHNS, CDR2 SASEGT. This CDR3 is 14 amino acids long. V was shortened by 4 bases and J by 3 bases, with 10 bases between the two germline ends. The CDR3 nucleotides are TGTGCCAGCAGTGGCGAGGACTTCTACAATGAGCAGTTCTTC. Its protein is CASSGEDFYNEQFF.

The chain uses TRBV14 and TRBJ2-3; D may be TRBD1 (5 bases). V gave up 0 bases and J gave up 1 base, with 8 bases separating them. CDR1 SGHDN and CDR2 FVKESK come from the germline V gene. This CDR3 region has 15 residues. The CDR3 coding sequence is TGTGCCAGCAGCCAAGACGTAGGGGGCACAGATACGCAGTATTTT. It translates to CASSQDVGGTDTQYF.

The chain combines TRBV19 with TRBJ1-1, with no clear D. The germline V and J ends were trimmed by 6 bases and 0 bases, with 2 bases remaining between them. The CDR3 length is 11 residues. Germline lookup yields CDR1 LNHDA and CDR2 SQIVND (reference sequence). In DNA, the CDR3 is TGTGCCAGTAGCCTGAACACTGAAGCTTTCTTT. As protein: CASSLNTEAFF.

V usage is TRBV6-5 and J usage is TRBJ1-2; D is unresolved. Germline CDR1 reads MNHEY; CDR2 reads SVGAGI. V lost 8 bases, J lost 3 bases, and 13 bases lay in between. CDR3 length equals 13 residues. The CDR3 nucleotides read TGTGCCAGCCGGGCTCCGGGATACTATGGCTACACCTTC. As protein: CASRAPGYYGYTF.

The table lists this clone with a few counts. The rearrangement links TRBV11-2 to TRBJ2-7; D is unclear. V lost 3 bases and J lost 0, with 12 bases in between. The CDR3 spans 15 residues. CDR1 and CDR2 (germline): SGHAT, FQNNGV. The CDR3 loop is CASSFAPQSSYEQYF. DNA of the CDR3: TGTGCCAGCAGCTTTGCCCCCCAGAGCTCCTACGAGCAGTACTTC.

V usage is TRBV10-3 and J usage is TRBJ2-3; 13 bases fit TRBD2. The junction had 9 bases not matched to a gene; V was cut back by 8 bases and J by 10 bases. Germline CDR1 and CDR2: ENHRY and SYGVKD. CDR3 size: 14 residues. CDR3 nucleotides: TGTGCCATCGGTGTACTAGCGGGAGGGCAAGCGCAGTATTTT. Amino acids: CAIGVLAGGQAQYF.

This rearrangement joins TRBV11-1 to TRBJ2-6, with D unresolved. Trimming left V 10 bases short and J 0 bases short, with 1 base between. Germline V gives CDR1 SGHAT, CDR2 FQDESV (reference sequence). The CDR3 is 11 residues long. The CDR3 DNA reads TGTGCCATCTCTGGGGCCAACGTCCTGACTTTC. Its translation is CAISGANVLTF.

The chain is built from TRBV30 and TRBJ1-5; D might be TRBD1 (5 bases). CDR1 and CDR2 from the germline V gene are GTSNPN and SVGIG (reference sequence). The V end lost 3 bases, the J end lost 6 bases, and 15 bases lay between the germline ends. This CDR3 region has 14 residues. This chain's CDR3 is CAWRGARTGQPQHF. The CDR3 DNA reads TGTGCCTGGAGAGGGGCAAGAACAGGTCAGCCCCAGCATTTT. The full variable domain, rest sourced from reference TRBV30 and TRBJ1-5, is SQTIHQWPATLVQPVGSPLSLECTVEGTSNPNLYWYRQAAGRGLQLLFYSVGIGQISSEVPQNLSASRPQDRQFILSSKKLLLSDSGFYLCAWRGARTGQPQHFGDGTRLSIL.

The chain recombines TRBV30 with TRBJ2-7, with a possible D match to TRBD2 (5 bases). CDR3 size: 13 residues. Germline CDR1 and CDR2: GTSNPN and SVGIG (reference sequence). With 5 bases removed from V and 5 bases from J, the gap between germline ends came to 16 bases. CDR3 in DNA: TGTGCCTGGGGTCGAGGGCTAGCAGACGAGCAGTACTTC. Encoded protein: CAWGRGLADEQYF. Drawing the rest from reference TRBV30 and TRBJ2-7, the complete variable domain is SQTIHQWPATLVQPVGSPLSLECTVEGTSNPNLYWYRQAAGRGLQLLFYSVGIGQISSEVPQNLSASRPQDRQFILSSKKLLLSDSGFYLCAWGRGLADEQYFGPGTRLTVT.

This chain uses TRBV27 with TRBJ1-2; D unclear. The CDR3 has 16 amino acids. V lost 5 bases, J lost 0 bases, and 16 bases lay in between. CDR1 is MNHEY and CDR2 is SMNVEV in the germline V gene (reference sequence). CDR3 protein: CASSPLPFHANYGYTF. CDR3 bases: TGTGCCAGCAGTCCCCTCCCGTTCCACGCTAACTATGGCTACACCTTC.

The CDR3 region is CASSLTGWTEAFF. The CDR3 coding sequence is TGTGCCAGCAGCTTAACAGGGTGGACTGAAGCTTTCTTT. This chain uses TRBV11-2 with TRBJ1-1, with D possibly matching TRBD1 (6 bases). The CDR3 contains 13 residues. Germline V gives CDR1 SGHAT, CDR2 FQNNGV. Trimming took off 2 bases at V and 5 bases at J, with 9 bases between the two ends.

This chain uses TRBV5-1 with TRBJ2-3; D possibly uses TRBD1 or TRBD2 (5 bases each). V lost 0 bases, J lost 5 bases, and 16 bases lay in between. The CDR3 is 16 residues long. Germline CDR1 is SGHRS and CDR2 is YFSETQ. DNA for the CDR3: TGCGCCAGCAGCTTGGGGGACCCCGACCGGGGAGATACGCAGTATTTT. Translation: CASSLGDPDRGDTQYF.

V usage is TRBV19 and J usage is TRBJ1-1, with no clear D. Trimming cost V 4 bases and J 1 base, with 4 bases left between them. This CDR3 contains 12 residues. The V gene's germline CDR1 is LNHDA and CDR2 SQIVND (reference sequence). Written as DNA, the CDR3 is TGTGCCAGTAGTAAACGGAACACTGAAGCTTTCTTT. It encodes CASSKRNTEAFF. The full variable domain, completed using reference TRBV19 and TRBJ1-1, is DGGITQSPKYLFRKEGQNVTLSCEQNLNHDAMYWYRQDPGQGLRLIYYSQIVNDFQKGDIAEGYSVSREKKESFPLTVTSAQKNPTAFYLCASSKRNTEAFFGQGTRLTVV.

This clone was recorded once. The chain employs TRBV7-2 and TRBJ2-5, with D tentatively TRBD1 (6 bases). Germline CDR1 SGHTA, CDR2 FQGNSA. The CDR3 runs to 16 residues. Trimming stripped 2 bases from V and 5 bases from J, with 18 bases between. The CDR3 nucleotides are TGTGCCAGCAGCTTAACTCCCGCAGGGGCGCGGGAGACCCAGTACTTC. Translating it yields CASSLTPAGARETQYF.

The chain has TRBV6-1 and TRBJ2-1; unclear D gene. CDR3 length: 13 residues. CDR1 and CDR2 (germline): MNHNS, SASEGT. V was shortened by 2 bases and J by 6 bases, with 8 bases between the two germline ends. The CDR3 nucleotides are TGTGCCAGCAGTGAAATGGCCGGCAATGAGCAGTTCTTC. It specifies CASSEMAGNEQFF.

The chain employs TRBV2 and TRBJ1-5; TRBD1 aligns across 9 bases. The junction had 1 base not matched to a gene; V was cut back by 3 bases and J by 1 base. Germline V gene lookup returns CDR1 SNHLY and CDR2 FYNNEI. The CDR3 is 15 amino acids. The CDR3, as DNA: TGTGCCAGCAGTGAGGGGACAGGGAGCAATCAGCCCCAGCATTTT. Its translation: CASSEGTGSNQPQHF.

The rearrangement joins TRBV19 to TRBJ2-3; weak D call: TRBD1 (5 bases). V was pared by 1 base and J by 2 bases, with 7 bases between. The germline CDR1 and CDR2 sequences are LNHDA and SQIVND (reference sequence). There are 14 residues in the CDR3. CDR3 protein: CASSIGQTTDTQYF. As DNA, the CDR3 is TGTGCCAGTAGTATAGGACAGACCACAGATACGCAGTATTTT.

The rearrangement links TRBV7-9 to TRBJ2-7, with TRBD1 identical over 8 bases. The CDR3 has 15 residues. With 5 bases clipped from V and 0 bases from J, the junction kept 6 bases outside the gene matches. Germline CDR1 SEHNR, CDR2 FQNEAQ (reference sequence). The CDR3 nucleotides read TGTGCCAGCAGCAAACAGGGGGTACTCTCCTACGAGCAGTACTTC. Encoded protein: CASSKQGVLSYEQYF.

The gene calls are TRBV19 and TRBJ1-1; tentative D call: TRBD1 (6 bases). This CDR3 has 14 amino acids. CDR1 and CDR2 from the germline V gene are LNHDA and SQIVND (reference sequence). V was clipped by 5 bases and J by 1 base, with 11 bases between them. CDR3 DNA: TGTGCCAGTAGTCTCCGGACAGAGAACACTGAAGCTTTCTTT. This sequence encodes CASSLRTENTEAFF.

Only one count was recorded for this clone. The gene calls are TRBV19 and TRBJ2-7, with TRBD2 matching 7 bases. J was trimmed by 6 bases and V by 3 bases; bases with no gene match: 8. The germline CDR1 and CDR2 sequences are LNHDA and SQIVND (reference sequence). CDR3 length: 14 residues. CDR3 bases: TGTGCCAGTAGTATGTCTGGCGGGAGCTTCGAGCAGTACTTC. This codes for CASSMSGGSFEQYF.

With regard to this clone: Mismatch with germline at one junction end may stem from a read error. The chain joins TRBV7-2 to TRBJ1-1; D is ambiguous. Looked up from germline, CDR1 is SGHTA and CDR2 is FQGNSA. The CDR3 is made up of 12 amino acids. Written as DNA, the CDR3 is TGTGCCAGCAGCTTAAACTTCCGGATGGAGGCCTTT. This encodes CASSLNFRMEAF.

This chain uses TRBV19 with TRBJ1-2, with D unresolved. Germline loops: CDR1 LNHDA, CDR2 SQIVND (reference sequence). The CDR3 length is 14 residues. The V end was cut by 3 bases, the J end by 4 bases, with 12 bases between. The DNA for the CDR3 is TGTGCCAGTAGTATCTCAGCAGGAGCCTATGGCTACACCTTC. It yields the protein CASSISAGAYGYTF.

CDR3 in amino acids: CASSVDSYNEQFF. CDR3 DNA: TGTGCCAGTAGCGTCGACAGTTACAATGAGCAGTTCTTC. The V call is TRBV19, the J call TRBJ2-1; D is perhaps TRBD1 (5 bases). The CDR3 extends over 13 amino acids. Germline lookup yields CDR1 LNHDA and CDR2 SQIVND (reference sequence). Trimming stripped 6 bases from V and 4 bases from J, with 10 bases between.

The V gene is TRBV19, the J gene TRBJ2-7; D perhaps matches TRBD1 (6 bases). Trimming took off 3 bases at V and 6 bases at J, with 18 bases between the two ends. Germline lookup yields CDR1 LNHDA and CDR2 SQIVND (reference sequence). The CDR3 runs 15 residues. CDR3 amino acids: CASSIGDRLWSEQYF. In DNA, the CDR3 is TGTGCCAGTAGTATTGGCGACAGGCTATGGTCCGAGCAGTACTTC.

The chain is built from TRBV4-2 and TRBJ2-3; D remains unclear. Germline CDR1 is LGHNA and CDR2 is YNFKEQ. V lost 0 bases, J lost 5 bases, and 3 bases lay in between. The CDR3 runs to 12 residues. The CDR3 bases are TGTGCCAGCAGCCAAGAAGGAGATACGCAGTATTTT. Protein product: CASSQEGDTQYF.

The chain combines TRBV5-6 with TRBJ2-3, with D unclear. The V gene's germline CDR1 is SGHDT and CDR2 YYEEEE. The CDR3 sequence is 12 residues long. Trimming shortened V by 4 bases and J by 4 bases, and 7 bases separated the two germline ends. The CDR3 nucleotides read TGTGCCAGCAGCGTAGAGCCAGATACGCAGTATTTT. Translated: CASSVEPDTQYF.

This clone was detected once. The chain is built from TRBV30 and TRBJ1-2; possibly TRBD1 for D (5 bases). The germline gives CDR1 GTSNPN, CDR2 SVGIG (reference sequence). The CDR3 is 15 amino acids. The V end lost 4 bases, the J end lost 4 bases, and 19 bases lay between the germline ends. The CDR3 nucleotides read TGTGCCTGGACTCGGACCAATAGGGACTCCTATGGCTACACCTTC. It translates to CAWTRTNRDSYGYTF.